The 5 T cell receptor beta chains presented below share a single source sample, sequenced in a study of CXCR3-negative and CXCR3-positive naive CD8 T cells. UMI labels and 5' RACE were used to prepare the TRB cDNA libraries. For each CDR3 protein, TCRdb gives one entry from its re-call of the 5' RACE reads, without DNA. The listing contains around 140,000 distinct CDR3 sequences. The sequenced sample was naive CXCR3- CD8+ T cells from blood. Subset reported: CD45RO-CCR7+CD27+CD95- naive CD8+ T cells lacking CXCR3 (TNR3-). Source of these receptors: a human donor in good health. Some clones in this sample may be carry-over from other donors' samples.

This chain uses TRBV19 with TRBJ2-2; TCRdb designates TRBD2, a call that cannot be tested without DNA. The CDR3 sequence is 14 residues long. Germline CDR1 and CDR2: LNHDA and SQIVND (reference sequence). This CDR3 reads CASSSPRDTGELFF. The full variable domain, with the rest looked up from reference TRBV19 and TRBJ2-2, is DGGITQSPKYLFRKEGQNVTLSCEQNLNHDAMYWYRQDPGQGLRLIYYSQIVNDFQKGDIAEGYSVSREKKESFPLTVTSAQKNPTAFYLCASSSPRDTGELFFGEGSRLTVL.

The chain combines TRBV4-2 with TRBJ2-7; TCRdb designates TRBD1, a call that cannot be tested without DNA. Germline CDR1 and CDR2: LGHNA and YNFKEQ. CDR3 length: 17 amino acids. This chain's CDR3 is CASSQVGVRDFSYEQYF.

This chain's CDR3 is CSARGLAGELDTQYF. The chain combines TRBV20-1 with TRBJ2-3; TCRdb indicates TRBD2, and absent DNA this call remains unverified. CDR3 length: 15 residues. The germline gives CDR1 DFQATT, CDR2 SNEGSKA (reference sequence).

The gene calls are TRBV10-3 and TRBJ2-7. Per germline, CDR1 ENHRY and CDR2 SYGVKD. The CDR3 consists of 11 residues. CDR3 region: CAISEFYEQYF.

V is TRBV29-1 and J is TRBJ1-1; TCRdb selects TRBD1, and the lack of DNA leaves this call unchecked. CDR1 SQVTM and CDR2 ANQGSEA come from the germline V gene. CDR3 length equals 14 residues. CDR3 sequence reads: CSVDAGPWNTEAFF.